This section outlines one T cell receptor beta chain sequence together with its context. The antigen is undetermined. The data originate from a study of OX40 agonist ivuxolimab in advanced cancers. General observations from the study: Also showing low normalized T-cell clonal expansion were some of the nonresponders.

Here immunoSEQ multiplex PCR was the method, and the copy in TCRdb shows in-frame clones only, minus some. The sample shows around 59,000 clones, approximately 90% of them seen only once. The origin of this receptor is an adult with an advanced solid tumor such as melanoma, head and neck, liver or kidney cancer. Here the sequenced sample was CD4+ or CD8+ T cells sorted from blood, taken in a trial of the OX40 agonist ivuxolimab.

The CDR3 bases are TGTGCCAGCAGTTTGGGGGGAGGGGTGGGAGAGCAGTTCTTC. Translation: CASSLGGGVGEQFF. This rearrangement joins TRBV27 to TRBJ2-1, with 7 bases matching TRBD2. After removal of 3 bases from V and 10 bases from J, the junction contained 9 bases not matched to a gene. This CDR3 has 14 residues. Germline CDR1 MNHEY, CDR2 SMNVEV (reference sequence).